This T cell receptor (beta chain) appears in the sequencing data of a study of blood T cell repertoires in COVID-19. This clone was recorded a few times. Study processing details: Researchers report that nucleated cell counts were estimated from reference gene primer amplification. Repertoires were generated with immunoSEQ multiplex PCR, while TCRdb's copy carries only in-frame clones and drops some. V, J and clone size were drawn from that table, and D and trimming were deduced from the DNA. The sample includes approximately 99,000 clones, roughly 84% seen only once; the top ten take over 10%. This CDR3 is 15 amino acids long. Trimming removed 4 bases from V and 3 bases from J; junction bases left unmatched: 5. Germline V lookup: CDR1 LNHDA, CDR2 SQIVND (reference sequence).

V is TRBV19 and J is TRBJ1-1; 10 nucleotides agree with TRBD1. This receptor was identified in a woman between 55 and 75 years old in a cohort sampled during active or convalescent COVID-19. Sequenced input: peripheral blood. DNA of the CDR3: TGTGCCAGTAGTACCCCGGGACAGGGGTACACTGAAGCTTTCTTT. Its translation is CASSTPGQGYTEAFF.